This is a list of T cell receptor beta chains from one sample in a study of cytomegalovirus exposure and HLA in healthy donors. Assay used: immunoSEQ multiplex PCR; TCRdb lists only in-frame clones, some missing. The data hold 130,000 to 150,000 clones, with 73% observed a single time. The sequenced sample consisted of PBMCs. The receptor source for this set is a human donor in good health. CDR3s include the opening cysteine and the closing phenylalanine or tryptophan. The D gene is left open where the match is weak. Clone size, where shown, is once, few, many, or a class for clones that have expanded.

V gene	clone size	D gene	J gene	CDR3 DNA	CDR3 protein
TRBV7-2	-	TRBD1	TRBJ2-3	TGTGCCAGCAGCTTTCGCAGACAGGGGGTAGATACGCAGTATTTT	CASSFRRQGVDTQYF
TRBV6-1	-	-	TRBJ2-1	TGTGCCAGCATGTTGGAGGCCCACTACAATGAGCAGTTCTTC	CASMLEAHYNEQFF
TRBV27	few	TRBD1	TRBJ1-3	TGTGCCAGCAGCCGGACAGGGGGAAACACCATATATTTT	CASSRTGGNTIYF
TRBV2	few	-	TRBJ2-3	TGTGCCAGCAGAACGACAGCAAACACAGATACGCAGTATTTT	CASRTTANTDTQYF
TRBV7-9	once	-	TRBJ2-2	TGTGCCAGCAGCTTAGTCGGAGACACCGGGGAGCTGTTTTTT	CASSLVGDTGELFF
TRBV5-1	few	-	TRBJ2-3	TGCGCCAGCAGCTCCGGGACATCAAGCACAGATACGCAGTATTTT	CASSSGTSSTDTQYF
TRBV7-9	-	-	TRBJ2-7	TGTGCCAGCAGCCGAGTTGGGGGCAGGTCCTCCTACGAGCAGTACTTC	CASSRVGGRSSYEQYF
TRBV25-1	few	-	TRBJ2-1	TGTGCCAGCAGTGCTAGCTGTGAGCAGTTCTTC	CASSASCEQFF
TRBV30	-	-	TRBJ1-1	TGTGCCTGGAGTGTTGGGAGGAGCACTGAAGCTTTCTTT	CAWSVGRSTEAFF
TRBV6-5	-	-	TRBJ1-2	TGTGCCAGCAGGGCCTTGAACTATGGCTACACCTTC	CASRALNYGYTF
TRBV13	-	TRBD1	TRBJ2-1	TGTGCCAGCAGACACGAGATTGGACAGGGGGCAGATGAGCAGTTCTTC	CASRHEIGQGADEQFF
TRBV5-4	-	TRBD2	TRBJ2-1	TGTGCCAGCAGCTTGGGGCTAGCGGAATCCTACAATGAGCAGTTCTTC	CASSLGLAESYNEQFF
TRBV6-4	few	TRBD2	TRBJ2-2	TGTGCCAGCAGACCCCTAGCGGGAGAGGGCACCGGGGAGCTGTTTTTT	CASRPLAGEGTGELFF
TRBV2	few	-	TRBJ1-2	TGTGCCAGCGGGGAGGCAGTCTATGGCTACACCTTC	CASGEAVYGYTF
TRBV29-1	few	TRBD1	TRBJ1-2	TGCAGCGTTGACAGGGGGTATGGCTACACCTTC	CSVDRGYGYTF
TRBV6-5	few	-	TRBJ2-2	TGTGCCAGCAGACGGAGCGTCACCGGGGAGCTGTTTTTT	CASRRSVTGELFF
TRBV11-3	once	-	TRBJ2-7	TGTGCCAGCAGCCTTAACTACGAGCAGTACTTC	CASSLNYEQYF
TRBV4-2	-	-	TRBJ2-3	TGTGCCAGCAGCCAAGATCCGACTTATACGCAGTATTTT	CASSQDPTYTQYF
TRBV27	-	-	TRBJ1-6	TGTGCCAGCAGGGGCCAGACCAAGAATTCACCCCTCCACTTT	CASRGQTKNSPLHF
TRBV30	-	TRBD1	TRBJ1-2	TGTGCCTGGATCCGGGACAGGGGGAACCACTATGGCTACACCTTC	CAWIRDRGNHYGYTF
TRBV5-6	-	-	TRBJ1-3	TGTGCCAGCAGCCCCTTACAGGTACTCGGCGCTGGAAACACCATATATTTT	CASSPLQVLGAGNTIYF
TRBV29-1	-	-	TRBJ2-1	TGCAGCGTTGAGGGGACATTAACCTCCAATGAGCAGTTCTTC	CSVEGTLTSNEQFF
TRBV2	-	-	TRBJ1-2	TGTGCCCTCCTTGGTAGTCGTAGCTACACCTTC	CALLGSRSYTF
TRBV28	few	-	TRBJ2-5	TGTGCCAGCAGTACAGGTGGGCAAGAGACCCAGTACTTC	CASSTGGQETQYF
TRBV19	few	-	TRBJ1-3	TGTGCCAGTAGAACATGGGAGACCCCTGGAAACACCATATATTTT	CASRTWETPGNTIYF
TRBV7-9	-	TRBD1	TRBJ1-2	TGTGCCAGCAGTCCACAGGGGAACTATGGCTACACCTTC	CASSPQGNYGYTF
TRBV10-1	few	-	TRBJ1-3	TGCGCCAGCAGTGTAGAAAGCTCACTCTCTGGAAACACCATATATTTT	CASSVESSLSGNTIYF
TRBV28	-	-	TRBJ1-5	TGTGCCAGCAGTTTGACAGGGCCCCAGCATTTT	CASSLTGPQHF
TRBV7-9	few	-	TRBJ1-5	TGTGCCAGCAGCTCCACGTCGGGAGGGGAACAGCCCCAGCATTTT	CASSSTSGGEQPQHF
TRBV13	-	-	TRBJ2-5	TGTGCCAGCAGCTCACAATCTAGCGTAGAGACCCAGTACTTC	CASSSQSSVETQYF
TRBV18	-	-	TRBJ1-1	TGTGCCAGCTCACTCCTAGGCCCCGTGAAGACTGAAGCTTTCTTT	CASSLLGPVKTEAFF
TRBV27	once	-	TRBJ1-6	TGTGCCAGCCGCAGCTCCTATAATTCACCCCTCCACTTT	CASRSSYNSPLHF
TRBV6-5	-	-	TRBJ2-5	TGTGCCAGCAGTTACGCTGGACCTCGGGGGGAGACCCAGTACTTC	CASSYAGPRGETQYF
TRBV7-9	-	-	TRBJ2-1	TGTTCCAGCAGACGAGGGACTTCCGTAGCGAGGGACTCCTACAATGAGCAGTTCTTC	CSSRRGTSVARDSYNEQFF
TRBV5-4	-	-	TRBJ2-7	TGTGCCAGCACCTTACGGGGTGCCTACGAGCAGTACTTC	CASTLRGAYEQYF
TRBV29-1	-	-	TRBJ2-1	TGCAGCGTTGATCAGACTGACAATGAGCAGTTCTTC	CSVDQTDNEQFF
TRBV19	once	TRBD1	TRBJ2-7	TGTGCCAGTTCCGGCGACAGGGGTTACGAGCAGTACTTC	CASSGDRGYEQYF
TRBV29-1	-	-	TRBJ2-5	TGCAGCGTTGCGAGGGACTCTCAAGAGACCCAGTACTTC	CSVARDSQETQYF
TRBV13	few	TRBD2	TRBJ2-4	TGTGCCAGCAGCGGGGGACTAGCGGGGGGAGCCAAAAACATTCAGTACTTC	CASSGGLAGGAKNIQYF
TRBV10-3	-	-	TRBJ2-7	TGTGCCATGCGGGACGCAGGGTACTACGAGCAGTACTTC	CAMRDAGYYEQYF
TRBV5-4	-	-	TRBJ1-2	TGTGCCAGCAGCTTGGCAGGCCAACCAGGCTACACCTTC	CASSLAGQPGYTF
TRBV5-4	-	TRBD1	TRBJ1-6	TGTGCCAGCAGCCAAATGGGACAGGAGTCTTCGGCACCCCTCCACTTT	CASSQMGQESSAPLHF
TRBV30	-	-	TRBJ1-1	TGTGCCTGGACCAGGGGTCTTAACACTGAAGCTTTCTTT	CAWTRGLNTEAFF
TRBV14	-	TRBD1	TRBJ2-7	TGTGCCAGCAGCCAAGGTCAGGGGGCTTTCTACGAGCAGTACTTC	CASSQGQGAFYEQYF
TRBV10-3	-	-	TRBJ2-1	TGTGCCATCAGTGATGGAGCTAAGCAGTTCTTC	CAISDGAKQFF
TRBV30	-	TRBD1	TRBJ2-1	TGTGCCTGGAGTAAAGGGACAGGGTTAAATGAGCAGTTCTTC	CAWSKGTGLNEQFF
TRBV11-3	-	TRBD1	TRBJ2-7	TGTGCCAGCAGCTTAGCAGGGGGCGTTAAGTACTTC	CASSLAGGVKYF
TRBV9	-	-	TRBJ2-5	TGTGCCAGCTCGAGGAACCAAGAGACCCAGTACTTC	CASSRNQETQYF
TRBV25-1	-	-	TRBJ1-5	TGTGCCAGCAGTGAACCCGCAGGGCCGGGGGGCAATCAGCCCCAGCATTTT	CASSEPAGPGGNQPQHF
TRBV28	-	-	TRBJ2-1	TGTGCCAGCCGAAAACAGTTCTCCTACAATGAGCAGTTCTTC	CASRKQFSYNEQFF
TRBV28	-	-	TRBJ2-3	TGTGCCAGCAGCGCAGTGACACTGAGCACAGATACGCAGTATTTT	CASSAVTLSTDTQYF